This T cell receptor beta chain was recorded in a study of blood T cell repertoires in COVID-19. Study as a whole: From T cells, B-cell-depleted T cells, or PBMCs came the material, which was cDNA or gDNA.

The V gene end was trimmed by 7 bases and the J gene end by 5 bases; junction bases not matched to a gene: 19. The CDR3 sequence is 16 residues long. CDR1 and CDR2 (germline): SQVTM, ANQGSEA. The table came from immunoSEQ multiplex PCR; TCRdb's copy has only in-frame clones and leaves some out. This table holds a few hundred thousand clones, approximately 92% found once. Source material: peripheral blood. The chain employs TRBV29-1 and TRBJ1-2; 7 bases are a match to TRBD1. This clonotype was sampled from a woman in her forties who had recovered from COVID-19. This chain's CDR3 is CSASIRTGTVLYGYTF. The CDR3 DNA sequence: TGCAGCGCGTCGATTAGAACCGGGACAGTGCTTTATGGCTACACCTTC.